There are a few counts of the clone carrying this T cell receptor beta chain. The antigen is undetermined. The data belong to a study of cytomegalovirus exposure and HLA in healthy donors. These donors, healthy bone marrow donors, were studied. Whereas donors were nominally healthy upon sampling, unrecorded immune exposures were probable. Study-wide results and caveats: HLA alleles showed associations with approximately 15,000 TCR beta sequences in a later analysis, at a 0.05 false discovery rate.

The PCR ran on 60 Vbeta and 13 Jbeta primers. Produced via immunoSEQ multiplex PCR; TCRdb's table is partial and in-frame only. The sample lists about 140,000 clones, roughly three quarters occurring once. Sequenced material: PBMCs. This receptor was taken from a woman aged 25 to 39 in good health and CMV-seronegative.

The CDR3 loop reads CASSFQGNQPQHF. CDR3 DNA sequence: TGTGCCAGCAGTTTTCAGGGGAATCAGCCCCAGCATTTT. The rearrangement joins TRBV28 to TRBJ1-5; possibly TRBD1 for D (6 bases). Deletions cut 3 bases from V and 4 bases from J, with 7 bases between. The CDR3 is 13 residues long. CDR1 MDHEN and CDR2 SYDVKM come from the germline V gene.